This T cell receptor beta chain was sequenced during a study of cytomegalovirus exposure and HLA in healthy donors. The sample holds a few counts of this clone. The V and J ends lost 1 base and 0 bases respectively, with 11 bases between them. Per germline, CDR1 SGDLS and CDR2 YYNGEE. CDR3 size: 16 residues. In the PCR, 60 Vbeta and 13 Jbeta primers were used. Using immunoSEQ multiplex PCR, the repertoire was profiled, and TCRdb retains in-frame clones only, with some absent. The sample consists of about 150,000 clones, approximately 69% of them appearing once. The rearrangement links TRBV9 to TRBJ2-1; perhaps TRBD1 as D (5 bases). The receptor was isolated from a man younger than 45 in good health and CMV-seronegative. The sequenced sample was PBMCs. The CDR3 DNA is TGTGCCAGCAGCGTAATAGGGGATTCCTCCTACAATGAGCAGTTCTTC. It yields the protein CASSVIGDSSYNEQFF.